What follows are 8 T cell receptor beta chains derived from one specimen sequenced in a study of OX40 agonist ivuxolimab in advanced cancers. Method: immunoSEQ multiplex PCR; TCRdb's copy keeps in-frame clones and lacks some. The table records around 38,000 clones, nearly 80% of them present only once. Specimen: CD4+ or CD8+ T cells sorted from blood, collected in a trial of the OX40 agonist ivuxolimab. All receptors derive from an adult with an advanced solid tumor such as melanoma, head and neck, liver or kidney cancer.

The V and J genes are TRBV19 and TRBJ2-2; perhaps TRBD1 as D (6 bases). The V and J ends lost 3 bases and 4 bases respectively, with 9 bases between them. In germline, CDR1 is LNHDA, CDR2 SQIVND (reference sequence). This CDR3 spans 14 amino acids. Here the CDR3 DNA reads TGTGCCAGTAGTATCGGACAGTTCACCGGGGAGCTGTTTTTT. Amino acids: CASSIGQFTGELFF.

J is TRBJ1-1 and V is TRBV5-6; no definite D call. The CDR3 spans 14 residues. Per the germline V gene, CDR1 is SGHDT and CDR2 is YYEEEE. The germline V and J ends were trimmed by 0 bases and 5 bases, with 11 bases remaining between them. In DNA, the CDR3 is TGTGCCAGCAGCTTGGGTCCCCTCGGGACTGAAGCTTTCTTT. Encoded protein: CASSLGPLGTEAFF.

This clone was observed a few times. The chain links TRBV30 to TRBJ2-7; 9 bases align to TRBD1. The ends lost 0 bases at V and 5 bases at J; junction bases unmatched: 2. The CDR3 has 13 amino acids. In germline, CDR1 is GTSNPN, CDR2 SVGIG (reference sequence). The CDR3 DNA reads as TGTGCCTGGAGTGTTACAGGGGGCCACGAGCAGTACTTC. Encoded protein: CAWSVTGGHEQYF.

This chain uses TRBV7-6 with TRBJ2-1, with TRBD2 identical over 12 bases. Germline values: CDR1 SGHVS, CDR2 FNYEAQ. The CDR3 spans 15 residues. Losses at the gene ends were 1 base for V and 8 bases for J; bases not matched to a gene: 3. In nucleotides, the CDR3 is TGTGCCAGCAGCTTAGGGACTAGCGGGGTTGATGAGCAGTTCTTC. Residues: CASSLGTSGVDEQFF.

This clone was found a few times. J is TRBJ2-5 and V is TRBV5-1, with 13 bases aligning to TRBD2. CDR1 is SGHRS and CDR2 is YFSETQ in the germline V gene. The trim removed 0 bases at V and 2 bases at J, leaving 4 bases unmatched. CDR3 size: 17 residues. In DNA, the CDR3 is TGCGCCAGCAGCTTGGGGACTAGCGGGGGAGGACAAGAGACCCAGTACTTC. Translated: CASSLGTSGGGQETQYF.

This rearrangement joins TRBV6-1 to TRBJ1-5; D is undetermined. CDR1 is MNHNS and CDR2 is SASEGT in the germline V gene. CDR3 length equals 17 residues. Trimming left V 4 bases short and J 0 bases short, with 16 bases between. The DNA of the CDR3 is TGTGCCAGCAGTGCCCCCGCGGGAGGTTATAGCAATCAGCCCCAGCATTTT. Protein product: CASSAPAGGYSNQPQHF.

The chain combines TRBV19 with TRBJ2-7; 11 bases are shared with TRBD2. V shed 5 bases, J shed 3 bases, and the junction held 6 bases outside the gene matches. Germline V lookup: CDR1 LNHDA, CDR2 SQIVND (reference sequence). CDR3 length equals 15 residues. The CDR3 coding sequence is TGTGCCAGTAGTCGACTAGCGGGGCCGATCTACGAGCAGTACTTC. This codes for CASSRLAGPIYEQYF.

CDR3 bases: TGTGCCAGCAGCGAAGGGGGCAGTCCCCTCAAACTGTTTTTT. Its protein product is CASSEGGSPLKLFF. The chain joins TRBV7-2 to TRBJ1-4, with 7 bases fitting TRBD1. Germline CDR1 and CDR2: SGHTA and FQGNSA. Trimming cost V 5 bases and J 11 bases; bases outside gene matches: 11. The CDR3 consists of 14 residues.